The 19 T cell receptor beta chains below come from one sample, sequenced in a study of CD8+ T cells in alopecia areata. Following RNA extraction, reverse transcription yielded cDNA that acted as the sequencing template. Sequenced by immunoSEQ multiplex PCR; TCRdb stores in-frame clones only, minus some. The sample consists of roughly 280,000 clones, around 64% of them appearing once. Treatment specified: oral pan-JAK inhibitor, 5-10 mg twice daily. Specimen: CD4+ T cells sorted from blood, collected at week 52, from a patient treated with tofacitinib. These receptors were collected from a human donor with alopecia areata.

This sequence joins TRBV4-1 and TRBJ2-6; D uncertain. Germline CDR1 MGHRA, CDR2 YSYEKL. Trimming removed 0 bases from V and 1 base from J, with 7 bases in between. CDR3 length: 16 residues. CDR3 sequence: CASSQDPASGANVLTF. Here the CDR3 DNA reads TGCGCCAGCAGCCAAGATCCTGCTTCTGGGGCCAACGTCCTGACTTTC.

This clone appeared a single time. The gene calls are TRBV13 and TRBJ2-7; TRBD1 matches at 9 bases. V shed 4 bases, J shed 5 bases, and the junction held 9 bases outside the gene matches. The CDR3 is 15 residues long. Germline V CDR1 and CDR2: PRHDT, FYEKMQ (reference sequence). The CDR3 DNA follows: TGTGCCAGCAGCTCCTCAGGGGACAGGGCCAACGAGCAGTACTTC. Encoded protein: CASSSSGDRANEQYF.

V usage is TRBV7-9 and J usage is TRBJ2-6; tentative D call: TRBD2 (6 bases). V was pared by 0 bases and J by 0 bases, with 6 bases between. The CDR3 contains 16 residues. Germline assignment: CDR1 SEHNR and CDR2 FQNEAQ (reference sequence). The CDR3: CASSLASGSGANVLTF. CDR3 DNA: TGTGCCAGCAGCTTAGCTAGCGGCTCTGGGGCCAACGTCCTGACTTTC.

The rearrangement uses TRBV30 and TRBJ2-3; D gene unclear. The CDR3 covers 15 residues. V lost 2 bases, J lost 3 bases, and 15 bases lay in between. Germline V gene data show CDR1 as GTSNPN and CDR2 as SVGIG (reference sequence). The CDR3 region has the DNA TGTGCCTGGAGTCTCGGGCTAACTGGGACAGATACGCAGTATTTT. Its protein is CAWSLGLTGTDTQYF.

Worth noting for this clone: Other DNA sequences of this sample code for an identical CDR3. V and J are TRBV5-1 and TRBJ1-5; D is uncertain. The CDR3 loop spans 13 amino acids. V was pared by 0 bases and J by 1 base, with 2 bases between. Germline values: CDR1 SGHRS, CDR2 YFSETQ. In nucleotides, the CDR3 is TGCGCCAGCAGCTTGGGAAGCAATCAGCCCCAGCATTTT. Its translation: CASSLGSNQPQHF. The complete variable domain, with remaining parts taken from reference TRBV5-1 and TRBJ1-5, reads KAGVTQTPRYLIKTRGQQVTLSCSPISGHRSVSWYQQTPGQGLQFLFEYFSETQRNKGNFPGRFSGRQFSNSRSEMNVSTLELGDSALYLCASSLGSNQPQHFGDGTRLSIL.

The chain is built from TRBV15 and TRBJ2-4; TRBD1 is a possible D gene (5 bases). V lost 2 bases, J lost 0 bases, and 20 bases lay in between. CDR1 and CDR2 (germline): LNHNV, YYDKDF (reference sequence). This CDR3 is built from 19 residues. Written as DNA, the CDR3 is TGTGCCACCAGCAGAATAGTTGGGGCGGCAGCAAAAGCCAAAAACATTCAGTACTTC. Translation: CATSRIVGAAAKAKNIQYF.

This chain links TRBV13 with TRBJ2-5; possibly TRBD2 for D (7 bases). This CDR3 has 16 amino acids. Trimming stripped 2 bases from V and 2 bases from J, with 15 bases between. Germline-derived CDR1 and CDR2 are PRHDT and FYEKMQ (reference sequence). CDR3 sequence reads: CASSLPGGPPQETQYF. The CDR3 nucleotides read TGTGCCAGCAGCTTACCCGGGGGGCCCCCACAAGAGACCCAGTACTTC.

This sequence joins TRBV29-1 and TRBJ2-3; TRBD1 matches at 7 bases. CDR1 and CDR2 from the germline V gene are SQVTM and ANQGSEA. After removal of 4 bases from V and 5 bases from J, the junction contained 6 bases not matched to a gene. The CDR3 is 13 amino acids. CDR3 bases: TGCAGCGTTGGGCACCACAGGGGAGATACGCAGTATTTT. Translating it yields CSVGHHRGDTQYF.

In its sample, this clone was seen a few times. The chain links TRBV27 to TRBJ2-4; possibly TRBD1 for D (6 bases). Trimming took off 4 bases at V and 1 base at J, with 14 bases between the two ends. CDR3 length: 16 amino acids. In germline, CDR1 is MNHEY, CDR2 SMNVEV (reference sequence). The CDR3 here is CASSSYRAHAKNIQYF. CDR3 nucleotide sequence: TGTGCCAGCAGTTCTTACAGGGCCCACGCCAAAAACATTCAGTACTTC.

Concerning this clone: Other DNA sequences in this sample translate to the same CDR3. The gene calls are TRBV30 and TRBJ2-3, with 7 bases identical to TRBD2. Germline CDR1 GTSNPN, CDR2 SVGIG (reference sequence). There are 12 residues in the CDR3. V was clipped by 5 bases and J by 2 bases; unmatched bases: 1. DNA of the CDR3: TGTGCCTGGCGGGGGGACACAGATACGCAGTATTTT. This translates into CAWRGDTDTQYF.

This chain joins TRBV27 and TRBJ2-7; D is unresolved. Trimming removed 5 bases from V and 2 bases from J, with 10 bases in between. Germline assignment: CDR1 MNHEY and CDR2 SMNVEV (reference sequence). This CDR3 is built from 13 residues. Here the CDR3 DNA reads TGTGCCAGCAGTCGGGCCAGCCCCTACGAGCAGTACTTC. This sequence encodes CASSRASPYEQYF.

The J gene is TRBJ1-2, the V gene TRBV25-1; the D gene is possibly TRBD1 (5 bases). V was pared by 3 bases and J by 8 bases, with 16 bases between. CDR1 is MGHDK and CDR2 is SYGVNS in the germline V gene. The CDR3 has 14 residues. Written as DNA, the CDR3 is TGTGCCAGCAGTGATTGGACATCAGCAAGGGGCTACACCTTC. It translates to CASSDWTSARGYTF.

The genes are TRBV2 and TRBJ2-5; 8 positions agree with TRBD1. CDR3 length equals 15 residues. Losses at the gene ends were 3 bases for V and 2 bases for J; bases not matched to a gene: 5. Germline V gene sequence: CDR1 SNHLY, CDR2 FYNNEI. The CDR3 loop reads CASSDRGQKQETQYF. CDR3 DNA sequence: TGTGCCAGCAGTGACAGGGGGCAGAAGCAAGAGACCCAGTACTTC.

V usage is TRBV30 and J usage is TRBJ1-6, with D unresolved. The V and J ends lost 3 bases and 6 bases respectively, with 9 bases between them. This CDR3 region has 13 residues. Germline V gives CDR1 GTSNPN, CDR2 SVGIG (reference sequence). In nucleotides, the CDR3 is TGTGCCTGGAGCCCCTGGGGTAATTCACCCCTCCACTTT. Residues: CAWSPWGNSPLHF.

This clone has only a few counts. V and J are TRBV29-1 and TRBJ2-6, with 11 bases lining up with TRBD1. CDR1 is SQVTM, CDR2 ANQGSEA, per germline. With V trimmed by 5 bases and J by 8 bases, 14 bases remained unmatched. The CDR3 spans 17 residues. The CDR3 nucleotides are TGCAGCGTTCACCCGGGACAGGGGGATCCGAGCCCCAACGTCCTGACTTTC. Its translation: CSVHPGQGDPSPNVLTF.

CDR3 sequence: CASSDPGHSTDTQYF. For the CDR3, the DNA is TGTGCCAGCAGTGATCCAGGCCATAGCACAGATACGCAGTATTTT. V is TRBV25-1 and J is TRBJ2-3; the D is unclear. Trimming cost V 3 bases and J 0 bases, with 10 bases left between them. CDR3 length: 15 residues. Germline CDR1 and CDR2: MGHDK and SYGVNS.

This chain links TRBV29-1 with TRBJ2-6; D unresolved. With 2 bases removed from V and 4 bases from J, the gap between germline ends came to 6 bases. Per the germline V gene, CDR1 is SQVTM and CDR2 is ANQGSEA. The CDR3 consists of 13 residues. CDR3 residues: CSVEPPGANVLTF. CDR3 DNA: TGCAGCGTTGAACCCCCAGGGGCCAACGTCCTGACTTTC.

The J gene is TRBJ2-7, the V gene TRBV2; TRBD2 is a possible D gene (6 bases). The CDR3 consists of 14 residues. Germline-derived CDR1 and CDR2 are SNHLY and FYNNEI. Trimming took off 4 bases at V and 0 bases at J, with 10 bases between the two ends. Here the CDR3 reads CASSGEEGSYEQYF. For the CDR3, the DNA is TGTGCCAGCAGTGGGGAGGAGGGCTCCTACGAGCAGTACTTC.

This clone was observed a single time. The genes are TRBV29-1 and TRBJ1-1, with 9 bases fitting TRBD1. Germline V CDR1 and CDR2: SQVTM, ANQGSEA. This CDR3 is 15 amino acids long. With V trimmed by 6 bases and J by 5 bases, 13 bases remained unmatched. The CDR3 is CSVPTGQGTPTEAFF. CDR3 nucleotide sequence: TGCAGCGTCCCGACTGGACAGGGGACCCCAACTGAAGCTTTCTTT.